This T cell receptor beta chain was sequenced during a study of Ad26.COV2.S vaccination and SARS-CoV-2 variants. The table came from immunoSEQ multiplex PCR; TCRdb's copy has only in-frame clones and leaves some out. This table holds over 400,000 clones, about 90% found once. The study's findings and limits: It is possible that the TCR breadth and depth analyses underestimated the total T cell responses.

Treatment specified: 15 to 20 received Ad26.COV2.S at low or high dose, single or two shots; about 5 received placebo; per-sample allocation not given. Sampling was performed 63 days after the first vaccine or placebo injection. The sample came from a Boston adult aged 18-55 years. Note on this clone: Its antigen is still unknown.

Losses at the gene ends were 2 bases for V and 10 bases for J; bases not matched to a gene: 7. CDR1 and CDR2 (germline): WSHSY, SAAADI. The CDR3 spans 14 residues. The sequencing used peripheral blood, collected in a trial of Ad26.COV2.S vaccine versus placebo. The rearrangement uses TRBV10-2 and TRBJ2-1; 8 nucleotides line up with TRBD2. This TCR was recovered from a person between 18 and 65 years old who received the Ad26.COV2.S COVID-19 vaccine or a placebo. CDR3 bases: TGCGCCAGCAGTGAGAGGGGACTAGTGAACGAGCAGTTCTTC. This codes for CASSERGLVNEQFF.